The text below deals with one TCR beta chain. Its antigen is unknown. This sample was included in a study of T cell clonotyping in hematopoietic cell transplantation. Study results and caveats: Higher Inverse Simpson Index values in graft donor and pretransplant recipient predicted broader posttransplant TCR diversity.

The method was immunoSEQ multiplex PCR; TCRdb's version includes in-frame clones alone and lacks a portion of them. The sample comprises roughly 28,000 clones, roughly 91% of which are singletons, and 2% to 2.5% rests with the top ten. Time point specified: recipient sample about 28 days before transplant, after cytoreduction. The source of this sequence is a man in his fifties or sixties with acute myeloid leukemia. Some clones in this sample may be carry-over from other donors' samples. This material consisted of peripheral blood mononuclear cells, taken before stem cell transplant.

Written as DNA, the CDR3 is TGTGCCAGCACCGTTACGGTTGGACCCGATGGCTACACCTTC. This gives the protein CASTVTVGPDGYTF. The chain couples TRBV28 to TRBJ1-2; D unresolved. The CDR3 contains 14 residues. The germline gives CDR1 MDHEN, CDR2 SYDVKM. V was trimmed by 7 bases and J by 6 bases, leaving 18 bases between them.